This note documents a single TCR beta chain sequence. Its antigen is currently unknown. Naive CD8 populations comprised CD45RO-negative cells positively selected for CCR7, excluding terminally differentiated effector memory CD45RA+ cells. The sample originates from a study of shared clonotypes between healthy human individuals. At deep level, the assay was performed. Measured with immunoSEQ multiplex PCR; TCRdb has only the in-frame clones, and not every one. The data show 1.5 million to 2.5 million clones, with about 95% seen just once and approximately 1% held by the top ten. CDR1 is SGHDT, CDR2 YYEEEE, per germline. This CDR3 has 12 residues. The V gene lost 4 bases and the J gene lost 9 bases, with 13 bases spanning the gap. Study observations and caveats: Generally, estimated richness proved larger in naive subsets than it did in memory subsets. When compared with the clonotypes that were shared by all four sorted-subset donors, the non-shared clonotypes turned out to have lower generation probabilities.

Sequencing input: naive CD8+ T cells sorted from blood. V and J are TRBV5-6 and TRBJ2-5; TRBD1 is a possible D gene (5 bases). This TCR derives from a man younger than 35 in good health. CDR3 DNA sequence: TGTGCCAGCAGCGCGTGGGAAGGGGCCCAGTACTTC. Residues: CASSAWEGAQYF.